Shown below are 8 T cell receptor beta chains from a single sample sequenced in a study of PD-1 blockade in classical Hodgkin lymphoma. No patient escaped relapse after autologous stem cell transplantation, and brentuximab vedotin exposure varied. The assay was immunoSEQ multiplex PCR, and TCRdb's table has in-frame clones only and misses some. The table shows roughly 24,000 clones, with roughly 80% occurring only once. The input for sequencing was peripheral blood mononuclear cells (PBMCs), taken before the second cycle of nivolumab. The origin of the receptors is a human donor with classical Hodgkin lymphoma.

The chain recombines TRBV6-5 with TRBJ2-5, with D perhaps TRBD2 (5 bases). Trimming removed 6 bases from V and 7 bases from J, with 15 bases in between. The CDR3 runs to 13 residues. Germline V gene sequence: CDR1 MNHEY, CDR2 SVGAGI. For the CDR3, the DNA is TGTGCCAGCAGCTCCCGGGCCCGGGGGACCCAGTACTTC. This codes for CASSSRARGTQYF.

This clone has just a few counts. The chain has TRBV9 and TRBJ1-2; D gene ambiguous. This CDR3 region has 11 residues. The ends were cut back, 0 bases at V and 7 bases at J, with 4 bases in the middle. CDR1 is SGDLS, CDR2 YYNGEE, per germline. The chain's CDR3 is CASSVARGYTF. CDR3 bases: TGTGCCAGCAGCGTAGCCCGTGGCTACACCTTC.

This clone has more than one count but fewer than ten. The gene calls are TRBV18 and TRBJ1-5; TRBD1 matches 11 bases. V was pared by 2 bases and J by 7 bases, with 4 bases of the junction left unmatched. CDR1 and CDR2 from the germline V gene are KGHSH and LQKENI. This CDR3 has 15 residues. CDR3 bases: TGTGCCAGCTCACCAGGGACAGGGGGTATACAGCCCCAGCATTTT. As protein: CASSPGTGGIQPQHF.

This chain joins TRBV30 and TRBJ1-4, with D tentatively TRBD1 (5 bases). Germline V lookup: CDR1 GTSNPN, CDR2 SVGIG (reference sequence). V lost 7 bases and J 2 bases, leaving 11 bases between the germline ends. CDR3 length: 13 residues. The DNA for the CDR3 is TGTGCCTACGCTAGGGGTACTAATGAAAAACTGTTTTTT. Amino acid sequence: CAYARGTNEKLFF.

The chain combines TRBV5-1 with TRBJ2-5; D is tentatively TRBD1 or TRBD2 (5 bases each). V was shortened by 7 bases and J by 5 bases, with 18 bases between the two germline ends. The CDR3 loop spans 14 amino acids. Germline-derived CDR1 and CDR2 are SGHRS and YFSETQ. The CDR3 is CASGSTGAGETQYF. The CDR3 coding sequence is TGCGCCAGCGGCTCCACCGGGGCCGGGGAGACCCAGTACTTC.

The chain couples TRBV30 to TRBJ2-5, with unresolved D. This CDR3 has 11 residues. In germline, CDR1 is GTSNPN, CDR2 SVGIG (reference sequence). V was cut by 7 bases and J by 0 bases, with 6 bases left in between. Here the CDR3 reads CALADQETQYF. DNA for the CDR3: TGTGCCTTGGCGGACCAAGAGACCCAGTACTTC.

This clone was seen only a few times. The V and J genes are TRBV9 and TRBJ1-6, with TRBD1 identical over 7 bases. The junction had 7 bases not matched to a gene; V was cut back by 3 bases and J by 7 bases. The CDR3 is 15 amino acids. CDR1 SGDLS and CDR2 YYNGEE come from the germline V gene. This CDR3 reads CASSGAGGSNSPLHF. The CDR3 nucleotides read TGTGCCAGCAGCGGCGCAGGGGGTTCGAATTCACCCCTCCACTTT.

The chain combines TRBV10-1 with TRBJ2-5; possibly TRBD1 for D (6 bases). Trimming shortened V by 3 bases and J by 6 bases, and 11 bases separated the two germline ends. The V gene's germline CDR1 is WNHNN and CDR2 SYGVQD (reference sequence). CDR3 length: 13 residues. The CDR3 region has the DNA TGCGCCAGCAGTGATCCGGGACAACAGACCCAGTACTTC. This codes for CASSDPGQQTQYF.